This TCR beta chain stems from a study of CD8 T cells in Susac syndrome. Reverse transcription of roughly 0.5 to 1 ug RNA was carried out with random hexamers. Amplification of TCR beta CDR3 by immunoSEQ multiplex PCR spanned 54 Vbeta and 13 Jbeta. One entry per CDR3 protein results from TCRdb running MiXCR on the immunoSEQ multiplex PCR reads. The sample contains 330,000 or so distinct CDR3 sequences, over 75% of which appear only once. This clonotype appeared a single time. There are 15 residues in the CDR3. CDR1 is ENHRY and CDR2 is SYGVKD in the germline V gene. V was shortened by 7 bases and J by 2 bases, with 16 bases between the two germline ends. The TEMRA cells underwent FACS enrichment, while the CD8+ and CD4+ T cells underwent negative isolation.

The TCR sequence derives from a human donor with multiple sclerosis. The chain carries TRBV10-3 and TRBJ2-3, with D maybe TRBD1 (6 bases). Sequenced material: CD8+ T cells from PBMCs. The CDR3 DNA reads TGTGCCATCACCGAGGGGGATACAAACACAGATACGCAGTATTTT. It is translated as CAITEGDTNTDTQYF.